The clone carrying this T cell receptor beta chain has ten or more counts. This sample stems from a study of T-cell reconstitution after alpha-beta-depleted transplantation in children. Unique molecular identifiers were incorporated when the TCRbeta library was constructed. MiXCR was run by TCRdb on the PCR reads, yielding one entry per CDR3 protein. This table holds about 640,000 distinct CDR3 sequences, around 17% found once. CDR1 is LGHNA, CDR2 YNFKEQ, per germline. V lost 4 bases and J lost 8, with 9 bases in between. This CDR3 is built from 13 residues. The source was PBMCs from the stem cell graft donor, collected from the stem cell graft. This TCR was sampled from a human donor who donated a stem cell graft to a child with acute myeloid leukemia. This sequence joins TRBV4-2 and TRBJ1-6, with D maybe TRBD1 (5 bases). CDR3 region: CASSPGQDSPLHF. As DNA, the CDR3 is TGTGCCAGCAGCCCAGGGCAAGATTCACCCCTCCACTTT.